This entry lists 18 T cell receptor beta chains sequenced from one sample in a study of monozygotic twins with inflammatory bowel disease. Each CDR3 protein gets one entry in TCRdb, which reprocessed the 5' RACE reads and gives no DNA. The table counts some 170,000 distinct CDR3 sequences; 2.4% lies in the top ten. Sequenced sample: blood. Receptor source: a human donor with ulcerative colitis or Crohn's disease, or a healthy co-twin of an affected twin (not recorded which).

The CDR3 is CASSEQGRIETQYF. The chain employs TRBV12-3 or TRBV12-4 and TRBJ2-5; TCRdb reports TRBD1, a call that lacks DNA to check it against. This CDR3 is 14 amino acids long.

V gene TRBV15 combines with J gene TRBJ2-1; the D call from TCRdb, TRBD1, cannot be confirmed without DNA. This CDR3 comprises 15 residues. Germline V gene lookup returns CDR1 LNHNV and CDR2 YYDKDF (reference sequence). CDR3 sequence: CATSRSGQSYNEQFF.

CDR3 amino acids: CASSSEQGAREGTEAFF. The rearrangement links TRBV5-1 to TRBJ1-1; lacking DNA, the TRBD1 call made by TCRdb goes unchecked. CDR3 length equals 17 residues. Germline V gene sequence: CDR1 SGHRS, CDR2 YFSETQ.

CDR3 region: CASSQTGGANYGYTF. V usage is TRBV5-1 and J usage is TRBJ1-2; the D gene TCRdb calls, TRBD1, cannot be checked with no DNA. CDR3 length: 15 amino acids. Germline V lookup: CDR1 SGHRS, CDR2 YFSETQ.

The chain links TRBV20-1 to TRBJ1-6; TCRdb returns TRBD1, unconfirmable since there is no DNA. Germline values: CDR1 DFQATT, CDR2 SNEGSKA (reference sequence). There are 14 residues in the CDR3. The CDR3 loop reads CSALWGTGTSPLHF.

The J gene is TRBJ1-6, the V gene TRBV7-9. Germline assignment: CDR1 SEHNR and CDR2 FQNEAQ (reference sequence). The CDR3 runs 16 residues. This CDR3 is CASSPMWGGYNSPLHF. Combining the CDR3 with reference TRBV7-9 and TRBJ1-6 gives the whole variable domain DTGVSQNPRHKITKRGQNVTFRCDPISEHNRLYWYRQTLGQGPEFLTYFQNEAQLEKSRLLSDRFSAERPKGSFSTLEIQRTEQGDSAMYLCASSPMWGGYNSPLHFGNGTRLTVT.

This chain links TRBV28 with TRBJ2-6; TCRdb designates TRBD2, a call that cannot be tested without DNA. Per the germline V gene, CDR1 is MDHEN and CDR2 is SYDVKM. There are 18 residues in the CDR3. The CDR3 protein is CASILRGGSFSGANVLTF.

The V and J genes are TRBV6-5 and TRBJ2-7; TCRdb names TRBD1, which stays unverified in the absence of DNA. Germline V gives CDR1 MNHEY, CDR2 SVGAGI. The CDR3 covers 16 residues. The chain's CDR3 is CASSWTPPEDSYEQYF.

This chain connects TRBV29-1 to TRBJ1-2; TCRdb names TRBD1, which stays unverified in the absence of DNA. Germline V gives CDR1 SQVTM, CDR2 ANQGSEA. The CDR3 contains 14 residues. CDR3 protein: CSVDTLTDNYGYTF.

The V and J genes are TRBV25-1 and TRBJ1-4; the TCRdb call, TRBD1, lacks DNA for checking. Germline V gene lookup returns CDR1 MGHDK and CDR2 SYGVNS. CDR3 length equals 14 residues. This CDR3 reads CASSVPGFNEKLFF.

The chain has TRBV5-1 and TRBJ1-1. The CDR3 loop spans 15 amino acids. From germline, CDR1 is SGHRS and CDR2 YFSETQ. The CDR3 spells CASSSMQGGGTEAFF.

V is TRBV5-6 and J is TRBJ2-5; as DNA is missing, the TRBD1 call by TCRdb cannot be tested. The CDR3 covers 14 residues. Germline V gives CDR1 SGHDT, CDR2 YYEEEE. CDR3 protein: CASSPGGRGETQYF.

The J gene is TRBJ2-5, the V gene TRBV20-1. The CDR3 has 15 residues. CDR1 and CDR2 (germline): DFQATT, SNEGSKA (reference sequence). This CDR3 is CSARDGGGNQETQYF.

The chain joins TRBV5-1 to TRBJ2-3; there is no DNA to check the TCRdb D call of TRBD1. Germline V gene lookup returns CDR1 SGHRS and CDR2 YFSETQ. CDR3 length: 14 residues. This CDR3 reads CASTPRGGEDTQYF. The whole variable domain, filled in from reference TRBV5-1 and TRBJ2-3, reads KAGVTQTPRYLIKTRGQQVTLSCSPISGHRSVSWYQQTPGQGLQFLFEYFSETQRNKGNFPGRFSGRQFSNSRSEMNVSTLELGDSALYLCASTPRGGEDTQYFGPGTRLTVL.

The chain uses TRBV2 and TRBJ1-1; TCRdb proposes TRBD1, but this gene call is untestable without DNA. The CDR3 contains 16 residues. CDR1 is SNHLY and CDR2 is FYNNEI in the germline V gene. Here the CDR3 reads CASSEPPGTGSTEAFF.

The V call is TRBV20-1, the J call TRBJ2-7; the TCRdb D gene call, TRBD2, has no DNA to confirm it. The length of the CDR3 is 13 residues. Germline CDR1 reads DFQATT; CDR2 reads SNEGSKA (reference sequence). This CDR3 is CSARRGAENEQYF.

The chain couples TRBV7-8 to TRBJ2-1. Germline values: CDR1 SGHVS, CDR2 FQNEAQ. This CDR3 has 13 amino acids. CDR3: CASSQNRDNEQFF.

The chain couples TRBV20-1 to TRBJ1-5; the TRBD1 assignment by TCRdb is unverifiable without DNA. The V gene's germline CDR1 is DFQATT and CDR2 SNEGSKA (reference sequence). The CDR3 is 12 residues long. Here the CDR3 reads CSAGDREGPQHF.